Listed below are T cell receptor beta chains from one sample, sequenced in a study of blood T cell repertoires in COVID-19. This table comes from immunoSEQ multiplex PCR, and its TCRdb copy is limited to in-frame clones, with some not included. The sample holds under 400,000 clones, approximately 89% seen once. Sequencing was carried out using peripheral blood. The receptors derive from a woman in her twenties or thirties with COVID-19, enrolled during active disease. CDR3s include the opening cysteine and the closing phenylalanine or tryptophan. The order of the fields is clone size, D gene, V gene, CDR3 length, J gene, CDR3 protein, CDR3 DNA. A D gene is named only where the DNA matches it firmly. Expanded clones are given a class, and other clones once, few, many or no size at all.

>NA|NA|TRBV14|16|TRBJ2-2
CASSQFTGISTGELFF
TGTGCCAGCAGCCAGTTTACGGGGATTAGCACCGGGGAGCTGTTTTTT
>NA|NA|TRBV19|14|TRBJ1-1
CASSRQYMNTEAFF
TGTGCCAGTAGTAGACAGTACATGAACACTGAAGCTTTCTTT
>NA|NA|TRBV7-2|15|TRBJ1-1
CASSLGGLMNTEAFF
TGTGCCAGCAGCTTAGGCGGGCTGATGAACACTGAAGCTTTCTTT
>NA|TRBD1|TRBV9|15|TRBJ1-2
CASSVAGGVFDGYTF
TGTGCCAGCAGCGTGGCAGGGGGAGTCTTCGATGGCTACACCTTC
>NA|NA|TRBV6-5|14|TRBJ1-2
CASRGLGLNYGYTF
TGTGCCAGCAGGGGGCTAGGCCTAAACTATGGCTACACCTTC
>NA|NA|TRBV2|13|TRBJ1-6
CASRSGGWSPLHF
TGTGCCAGCCGTTCGGGGGGATGGTCACCCCTCCACTTT
>NA|NA|TRBV4-2|16|TRBJ1-4
CASSQDWVGGNEKLFF
TGTGCCAGCAGCCAAGACTGGGTCGGCGGTAATGAAAAACTGTTTTTT
>few|NA|TRBV19|11|TRBJ2-5
CASSAGETQYF
TGTGCCAGTAGTGCGGGAGAGACCCAGTACTTC
>NA|TRBD1|TRBV24-1|13|TRBJ1-1
CATSIQGEAEAFF
TGTGCCACCAGCATACAGGGGGAGGCTGAAGCTTTCTTT
>NA|NA|TRBV19|15|TRBJ1-1
CASSITPSMNTEAFF
TGTGCCAGTAGTATAACCCCCTCTATGAACACTGAAGCTTTCTTT
>NA|TRBD2|TRBV7-3|17|TRBJ2-3
CASSEPGLAGGLDTQYF
TGTGCCAGCAGCGAACCCGGACTAGCGGGGGGCCTAGATACGCAGTATTTT
>NA|NA|TRBV10-2|16|TRBJ2-1
CASSEDMWGTYNEQFF
TGCGCCAGCAGTGAGGACATGTGGGGCACATACAATGAGCAGTTCTTC
>NA|NA|TRBV19|11|TRBJ2-3
CASAKLDTQYF
TGTGCCAGTGCAAAACTAGATACGCAGTATTTT
>NA|NA|TRBV9|13|TRBJ2-2
CASSARADGELFF
TGTGCCAGCAGCGCCAGGGCAGACGGGGAGCTGTTTTTT
>NA|NA|TRBV4-1|12|TRBJ1-2
CASSGDNYGYTF
TGCGCCAGCTCTGGAGATAACTATGGCTACACCTTC
>NA|TRBD1|TRBV15|15|TRBJ1-2
CATSGRDRGGYGYTF
TGTGCCACCAGCGGCCGGGACAGGGGGGGATATGGCTACACCTTC
>NA|NA|TRBV28|13|TRBJ2-5
CATQGSVGETQYF
TGTGCCACCCAGGGGTCGGTGGGAGAGACCCAGTACTTC
>NA|TRBD2|TRBV29-1|15|TRBJ2-5
CSVQGGGGAQETQYF
TGCAGCGTCCAAGGGGGCGGGGGGGCCCAAGAGACCCAGTACTTC
>few|TRBD1|TRBV6-2/TRBV6-3|15|TRBJ1-2
CASSYSGQTHYGYTF
TGTGCCAGCAGTTACTCGGGACAGACCCACTATGGCTACACCTTC
>few|TRBD1|TRBV7-8|17|TRBJ1-3
CASRRGGGGASGNTIYF
TGTGCCAGCAGACGCGGTGGAGGGGGCGCTTCTGGAAACACCATATATTTT
>NA|TRBD2|TRBV7-8|17|TRBJ2-2
CASSLLAGASNTGELFF
TGTGCCAGCAGCCTTTTAGCGGGGGCCTCGAACACCGGGGAGCTGTTTTTT
>NA|TRBD2|TRBV28|16|TRBJ2-3
CASSSQTSGAGDTQYF
TGTGCCAGCAGCAGTCAGACTAGCGGGGCCGGTGATACGCAGTATTTT
>NA|TRBD1|TRBV5-1|13|TRBJ2-7
CASSFDRGREQYF
TGCGCCAGCAGCTTTGACAGGGGTCGGGAGCAGTACTTC